The 15 T cell receptor beta chains reported below all come from one sample, sequenced in a study of PD-1 blockade in classical Hodgkin lymphoma. Sequencing was performed with immunoSEQ multiplex PCR; in TCRdb, only in-frame clones are kept and a portion is missing. The repertoire holds roughly 8,300 clones, with roughly three quarters as singletons. Each patient experienced a relapse that followed autologous stem cell transplantation, and brentuximab vedotin exposure varied. From thawed PBMCs, CD4+ T cells were purified using magnetic negative selection. Specimen: CD4+ T cells from blood, collected at baseline. Source of these receptors: a human donor with classical Hodgkin lymphoma.

This clone came up a few times. V gene TRBV7-3 combines with J gene TRBJ2-7, with a tentative D call TRBD1 (5 bases). The V gene's germline CDR1 is SGHTA and CDR2 FQGTGA. With 6 bases removed from V and 5 bases from J, the gap between germline ends came to 14 bases. This CDR3 has 13 amino acids. The CDR3: CASSKGLRDEQYF. CDR3 bases: TGTGCCAGCAGTAAGGGGCTAAGGGACGAGCAGTACTTC.

The chain links TRBV18 to TRBJ2-5; unclear D gene. This CDR3 is built from 11 residues. V was pared by 3 bases and J by 5 bases, with 4 bases between. CDR1 KGHSH and CDR2 LQKENI come from the germline V gene. This chain's CDR3 is CASSPLETQYF. The DNA for the CDR3 is TGTGCCAGCTCACCCCTTGAGACCCAGTACTTC.

This clone turned up a few times. The chain employs TRBV10-3 and TRBJ1-2; D not certain. The germline gives CDR1 ENHRY, CDR2 SYGVKD. The CDR3 length is 12 residues. Trimming removed 4 bases from V and 8 bases from J, with 11 bases in between. The CDR3 sequence: CAISATREGYTF. The CDR3 DNA sequence: TGTGCCATCAGTGCTACAAGGGAAGGCTACACCTTC.

The CDR3 region is CASSLNPGANQPQHF. The CDR3 nucleotides read TGTGCCAGCAGCTTGAATCCAGGTGCCAATCAGCCCCAGCATTTT. The chain recombines TRBV5-6 with TRBJ1-5, with D unresolved. This CDR3 region has 15 residues. The germline CDR1 and CDR2 sequences are SGHDT and YYEEEE. Trimming shortened V by 1 base and J by 3 bases, and 11 bases separated the two germline ends.

This clone was detected only once. This chain uses TRBV14 with TRBJ2-7; the D is unclear. Germline-derived CDR1 and CDR2 are SGHDN and FVKESK. The CDR3 totals 13 residues. The ends were cut back, 0 bases at V and 5 bases at J, with 8 bases in the middle. CDR3 nucleotides: TGTGCCAGCAGCCAAGATGGAGTCCACGAGCAGTACTTC. Protein product: CASSQDGVHEQYF.

The genes are TRBV6-1 and TRBJ1-4; D is undetermined. The CDR3 consists of 12 residues. Germline values: CDR1 MNHNS, CDR2 SASEGT. Trimming cost V 5 bases and J 7 bases, with 8 bases left between them. In DNA form, the CDR3 reads TGTGCCAGCAGTTATGTGGGTGAAAAACTGTTTTTT. This gives the protein CASSYVGEKLFF.

The chain carries TRBV7-3 and TRBJ2-5; 8 bases are a match to TRBD2. This CDR3 has 16 amino acids. Germline CDR1 is SGHTA and CDR2 is FQGTGA. J lost 3 bases, V lost 1 base, and 7 bases had no gene match. This CDR3 is CASSLMGLGYEETQYF. The DNA for the CDR3 is TGTGCCAGCAGCTTAATGGGACTAGGATACGAAGAGACCCAGTACTTC.

The rearrangement links TRBV4-3 to TRBJ1-2, with 9 bases aligning to TRBD1. The germline V gene encodes CDR1 LGHNA and CDR2 YSLEER. The CDR3 spans 16 residues. Unmatched junction bases numbered 9, after V lost 4 bases and J lost 3 bases. CDR3 coding DNA: TGCGCCAGCAGCCCCACCCCGGGACAGGGCGACTATGGCTACACCTTC. It codes for CASSPTPGQGDYGYTF.

The rearrangement links TRBV9 to TRBJ1-2, with TRBD1 as a possible D gene (6 bases). The germline gives CDR1 SGDLS, CDR2 YYNGEE. V gave up 2 bases and J gave up 1 base, with 15 bases separating them. This CDR3 spans 16 amino acids. This chain's CDR3 is CASSVGAAAVNYGYTF. The CDR3 bases are TGTGCCAGCAGCGTGGGGGCGGCGGCCGTTAACTATGGCTACACCTTC. Together with reference TRBV9 and TRBJ1-2, the CDR3 gives the full variable domain: DSGVTQTPKHLITATGQRVTLRCSPRSGDLSVYWYQQSLDQGLQFLIQYYNGEERAKGNILERFSAQQFPDLHSELNLSSLELGDSALYFCASSVGAAAVNYGYTFGSGTRLTVV.

The chain has TRBV10-3 and TRBJ1-5; 7 bases are a match to TRBD1. The V gene end was trimmed by 4 bases and the J gene end by 2 bases; junction bases not matched to a gene: 2. This CDR3 is built from 14 residues. Looked up from germline, CDR1 is ENHRY and CDR2 is SYGVKD. The CDR3 DNA sequence: TGTGCCATCAGTGCGACAGGGCGCAATCAGCCCCAGCATTTT. Protein product: CAISATGRNQPQHF.

This sequence joins TRBV11-3 and TRBJ2-1; 13 positions agree with TRBD2. This CDR3 is built from 15 residues. Germline assignment: CDR1 SGHNT and CDR2 YENEEA. The trim removed 3 bases at V and 9 bases at J, leaving 5 bases unmatched. The CDR3 bases are TGTGCCAGCAGCTTCACTAGCGGGAGGGCGGGTGAGCAGTTCTTC. Translated: CASSFTSGRAGEQFF.

The chain uses TRBV5-4 and TRBJ2-5; D may be TRBD1 (6 bases). Germline CDR1 SGHNT, CDR2 YYREEE (reference sequence). This CDR3 is 15 amino acids long. V lost 4 bases to trimming and J lost 5 bases, with 18 bases between them. CDR3: CASSGWAQGSETQYF. The CDR3, as DNA: TGTGCCAGCAGCGGGTGGGCCCAGGGGTCCGAGACCCAGTACTTC.

This clone was counted a few times. The V and J genes are TRBV4-3 and TRBJ2-3, with TRBD2 matching over 14 bases. J gave up 3 bases and V 4 bases, and 3 bases lay outside the gene matches. From germline, CDR1 is LGHNA and CDR2 YSLEER. The CDR3 has 16 amino acids. CDR3 sequence (DNA): TGCGCCAGCAGCCGACGACTAGCGGGAGGGACAGATACGCAGTATTTT. This gives the protein CASSRRLAGGTDTQYF.

The CDR3 protein is CASSLVGDQPQHF. The CDR3 DNA follows: TGTGCCAGCAGCTTGGTGGGCGATCAGCCCCAGCATTTT. This chain links TRBV5-6 with TRBJ1-5; no definite D call. Between the trimmed V and J ends, which lost 0 bases and 5 bases, there was a span of 6 bases. This CDR3 contains 13 residues. Germline V CDR1 and CDR2: SGHDT, YYEEEE.

The chain couples TRBV4-2 to TRBJ2-3; 7 nucleotides agree with TRBD2. V lost 4 bases to trimming and J lost 1 base; unmatched junction nucleotides: 5. Germline V gene lookup returns CDR1 LGHNA and CDR2 YNFKEQ. This CDR3 comprises 15 residues. This chain's CDR3 is CASSPSGMGTDTQYF. For the CDR3, the DNA is TGTGCCAGCAGCCCCAGCGGGATGGGCACAGATACGCAGTATTTT.